This T cell receptor beta chain was obtained from a study of shared clonotypes between healthy human individuals. Original processing notes: Without quality scores, immunoSEQ junctional reads could not be filtered like full-length reads. TCRdb's copy holds only in-frame clones and misses some; the assay was immunoSEQ multiplex PCR. V, J and clone size derive from that table, while D and trimming were established from the DNA sequence. The table includes more than 450,000 clones, around 79% detected once. Germline CDR1 is MNHNS and CDR2 is SASEGT. Trimming cost V 5 bases and J 8 bases, with 21 bases left between them. The CDR3 consists of 15 residues. Those who donated, Caucasian adults without exception, all lived in Nashville, Tennessee.

This chain joins TRBV6-1 and TRBJ1-2; D is perhaps TRBD1 (5 bases). The specimen was PBMCs. This clonotype originated in a woman in her forties in good health. Some clones in this sample may be carry-over from other donors' samples. The CDR3 region is CASSMSGVVGEGYTF. Here the CDR3 DNA reads TGTGCCAGCAGTATGTCGGGGGTCGTGGGTGAGGGCTACACCTTC.